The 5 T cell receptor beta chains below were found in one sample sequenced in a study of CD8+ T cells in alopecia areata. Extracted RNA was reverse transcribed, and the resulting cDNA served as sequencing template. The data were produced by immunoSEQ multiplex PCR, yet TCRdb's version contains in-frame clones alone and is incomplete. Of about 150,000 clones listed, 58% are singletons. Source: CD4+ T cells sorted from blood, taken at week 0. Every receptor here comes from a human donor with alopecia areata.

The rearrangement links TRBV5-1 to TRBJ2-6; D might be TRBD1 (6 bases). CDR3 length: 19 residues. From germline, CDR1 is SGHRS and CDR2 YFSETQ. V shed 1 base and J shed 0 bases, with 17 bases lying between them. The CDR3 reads CASSLLGQPSSSGANVLTF. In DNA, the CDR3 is TGCGCCAGCAGCTTGTTAGGACAGCCCTCGAGCTCTGGGGCCAACGTCCTGACTTTC. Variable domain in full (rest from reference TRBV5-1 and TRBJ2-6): KAGVTQTPRYLIKTRGQQVTLSCSPISGHRSVSWYQQTPGQGLQFLFEYFSETQRNKGNFPGRFSGRQFSNSRSEMNVSTLELGDSALYLCASSLLGQPSSSGANVLTFGAGSRLTVL.

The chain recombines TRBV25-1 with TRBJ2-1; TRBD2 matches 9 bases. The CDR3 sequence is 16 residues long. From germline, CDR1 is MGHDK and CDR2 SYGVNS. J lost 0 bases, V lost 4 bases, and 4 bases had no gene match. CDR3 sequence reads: CASSAERGDSYNEQFF. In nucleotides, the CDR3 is TGTGCCAGCAGTGCCGAGCGGGGGGACTCCTACAATGAGCAGTTCTTC. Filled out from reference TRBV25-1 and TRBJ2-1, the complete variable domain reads EADIYQTPRYLVIGTGKKITLECSQTMGHDKMYWYQQDPGMELHLIHYSYGVNSTEKGDLSSESTVSRIRTEHFPLTLESARPSHTSQYLCASSAERGDSYNEQFFGPGTRLTVL.

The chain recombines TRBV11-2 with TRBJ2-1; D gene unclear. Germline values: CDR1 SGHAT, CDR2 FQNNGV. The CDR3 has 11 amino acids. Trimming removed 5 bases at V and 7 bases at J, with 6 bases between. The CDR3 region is CASSRSNEQFF. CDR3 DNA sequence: TGTGCCAGCAGCCGGTCGAATGAGCAGTTCTTC.

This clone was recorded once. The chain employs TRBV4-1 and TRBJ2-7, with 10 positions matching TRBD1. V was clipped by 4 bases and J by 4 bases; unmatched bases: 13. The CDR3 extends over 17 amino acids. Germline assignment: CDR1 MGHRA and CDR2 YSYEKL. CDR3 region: CASSPRLTGGFGYEQYF. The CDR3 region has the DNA TGCGCCAGCAGCCCTCGTTTGACAGGGGGCTTTGGATACGAGCAGTACTTC.

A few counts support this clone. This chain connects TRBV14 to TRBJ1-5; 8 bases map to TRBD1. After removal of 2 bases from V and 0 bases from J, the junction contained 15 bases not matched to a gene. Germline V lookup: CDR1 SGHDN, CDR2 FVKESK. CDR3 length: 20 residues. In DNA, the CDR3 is TGTGCCAGCAGCCAATGTATCCGGACAGGGAGGGAATGTAGCAATCAGCCCCAGCATTTT. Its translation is CASSQCIRTGRECSNQPQHF.